This TCR beta chain was recorded in a study of OX40 agonist ivuxolimab in advanced cancers. Across the study: Prior checkpoint blockade (anti-PD-1, anti-PD-L1 or anti-CTLA-4) was permitted; around 37% had it. Whole-study findings and limits: Antigen specificity was not determined for the expanded peripheral T cells.

Concerning this clone itself: Its matching antigen is unknown.

Profiled with immunoSEQ multiplex PCR; TCRdb holds only in-frame clones, not every one. The sample includes 100,000 or so clones, roughly 90% seen only once; the top ten take more than 5%. The length of the CDR3 is 15 residues. Per the germline V gene, CDR1 is SGHNT and CDR2 is YYREEE (reference sequence). With 4 bases removed from V and 7 bases from J, the gap between germline ends came to 20 bases. V usage is TRBV5-4 and J usage is TRBJ2-5, with D possibly being TRBD2 (5 bases). The sequences come from CD4+ or CD8+ T cells sorted from blood, collected in a trial of the OX40 agonist ivuxolimab. This clonotype was sampled from an adult with an advanced solid tumor such as melanoma, head and neck, liver or kidney cancer. The DNA for the CDR3 is TGTGCCAGCAGCCAGGAGGAGAGGGATCCCGGGACCCAGTACTTC. This gives the protein CASSQEERDPGTQYF.